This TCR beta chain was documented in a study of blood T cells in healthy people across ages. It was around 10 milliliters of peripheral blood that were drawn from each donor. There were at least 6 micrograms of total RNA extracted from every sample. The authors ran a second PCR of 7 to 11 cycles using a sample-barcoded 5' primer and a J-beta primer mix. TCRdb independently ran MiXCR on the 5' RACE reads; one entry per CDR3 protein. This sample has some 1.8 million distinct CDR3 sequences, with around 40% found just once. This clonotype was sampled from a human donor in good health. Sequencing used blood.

As DNA, the CDR3 is TGCAGTGGGTTAGCGGGGGGGAGTGTGCAGTACTTC. It yields the protein CSGLAGGSVQYF. The chain combines TRBV20-1 with TRBJ2-5; TRBD2 matches 11 bases. The CDR3 consists of 12 residues. CDR1 and CDR2 (germline): DFQATT, SNEGSKA (reference sequence). Germline trimming cut 7 bases from V and 11 bases from J; bases unmatched to any gene: 9.